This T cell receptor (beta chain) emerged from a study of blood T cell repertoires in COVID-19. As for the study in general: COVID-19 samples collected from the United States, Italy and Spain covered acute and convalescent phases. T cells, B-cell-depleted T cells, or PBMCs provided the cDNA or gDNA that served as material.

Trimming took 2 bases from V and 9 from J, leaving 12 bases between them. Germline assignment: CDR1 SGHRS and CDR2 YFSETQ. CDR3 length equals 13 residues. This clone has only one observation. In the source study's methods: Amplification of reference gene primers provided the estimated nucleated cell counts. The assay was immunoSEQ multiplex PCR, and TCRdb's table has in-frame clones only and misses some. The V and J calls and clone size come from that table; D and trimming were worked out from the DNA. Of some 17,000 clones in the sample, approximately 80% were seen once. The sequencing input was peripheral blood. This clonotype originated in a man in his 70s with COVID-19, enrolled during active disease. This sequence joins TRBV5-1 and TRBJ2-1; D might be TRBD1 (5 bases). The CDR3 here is CASSFAGRREQFF. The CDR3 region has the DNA TGCGCCAGCAGCTTCGCAGGGCGCCGTGAGCAGTTCTTC.